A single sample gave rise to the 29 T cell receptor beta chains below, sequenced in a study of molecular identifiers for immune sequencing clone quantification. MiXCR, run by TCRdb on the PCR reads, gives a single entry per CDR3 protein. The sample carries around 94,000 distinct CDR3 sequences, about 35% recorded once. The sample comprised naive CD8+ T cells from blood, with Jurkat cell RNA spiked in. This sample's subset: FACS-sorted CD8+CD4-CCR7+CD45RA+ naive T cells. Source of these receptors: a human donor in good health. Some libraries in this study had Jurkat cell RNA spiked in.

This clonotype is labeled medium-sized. The CDR3 sequence is CASGPGELGNTIYF. The CDR3 DNA sequence: TGTGCCAGCGGGCCGGGGGAACTTGGAAACACCATATATTTT. This chain connects TRBV2 to TRBJ1-3; tentative D call: TRBD1 (5 bases). Germline V gene sequence: CDR1 SNHLY, CDR2 FYNNEI. The CDR3 has 14 residues. Trimming took 8 bases from V and 3 from J, leaving 14 bases between them.

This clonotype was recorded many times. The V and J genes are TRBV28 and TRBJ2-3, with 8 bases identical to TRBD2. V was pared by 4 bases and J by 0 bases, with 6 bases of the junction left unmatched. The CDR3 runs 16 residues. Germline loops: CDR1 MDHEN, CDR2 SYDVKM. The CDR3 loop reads CASSYPSGRSTDTQYF. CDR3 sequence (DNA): TGTGCCAGCAGTTATCCTAGCGGGCGGAGCACAGATACGCAGTATTTT.

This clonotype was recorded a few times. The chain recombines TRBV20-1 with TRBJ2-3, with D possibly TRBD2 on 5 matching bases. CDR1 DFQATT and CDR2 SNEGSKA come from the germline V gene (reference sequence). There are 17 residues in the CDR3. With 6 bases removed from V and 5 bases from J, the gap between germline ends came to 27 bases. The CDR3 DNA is TGCAGTGCCGCTGAGGGAAGGAGAGGGATTTTTTTAGATACGCAGTATTTT. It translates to CSAAEGRRGIFLDTQYF.

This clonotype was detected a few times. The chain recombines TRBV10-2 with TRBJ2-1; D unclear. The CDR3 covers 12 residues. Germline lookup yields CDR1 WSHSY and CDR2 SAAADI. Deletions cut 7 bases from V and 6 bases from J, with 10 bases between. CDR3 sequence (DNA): TGCGCCAGCAAGGGAAGGGTCAATGAGCAGTTCTTC. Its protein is CASKGRVNEQFF.

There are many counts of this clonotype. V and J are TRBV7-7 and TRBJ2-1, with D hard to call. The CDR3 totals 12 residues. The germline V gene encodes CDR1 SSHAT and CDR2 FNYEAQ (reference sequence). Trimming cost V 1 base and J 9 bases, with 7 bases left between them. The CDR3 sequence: CASSLGNGEQFF. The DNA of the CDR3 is TGTGCCAGCAGCTTAGGTAACGGTGAGCAGTTCTTC.

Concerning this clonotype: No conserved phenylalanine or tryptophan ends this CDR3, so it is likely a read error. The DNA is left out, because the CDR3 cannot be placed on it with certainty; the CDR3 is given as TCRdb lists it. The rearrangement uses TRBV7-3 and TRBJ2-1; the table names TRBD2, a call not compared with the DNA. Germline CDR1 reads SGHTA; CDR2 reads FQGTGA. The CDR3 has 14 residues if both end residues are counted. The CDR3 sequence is CASSNLAGYNELFI.

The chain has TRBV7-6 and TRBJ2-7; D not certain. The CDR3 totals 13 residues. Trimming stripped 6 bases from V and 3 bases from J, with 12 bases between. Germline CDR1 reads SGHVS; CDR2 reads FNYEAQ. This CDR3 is CASSTFRSYEQYF. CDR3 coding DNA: TGTGCCAGCAGTACATTCAGGAGCTACGAGCAGTACTTC.

The CDR3, as DNA: TGTGCCACCAGTAAAAGGACGCGATTCCCCCTCCACTTT. It codes for CATSKRTRFPLHF. The chain carries TRBV15 and TRBJ1-6; D unresolved. Germline V gene data show CDR1 as LNHNV and CDR2 as YYDKDF (reference sequence). This CDR3 comprises 13 residues. The V gene lost 6 bases and the J gene lost 13 bases, with 16 bases spanning the gap.

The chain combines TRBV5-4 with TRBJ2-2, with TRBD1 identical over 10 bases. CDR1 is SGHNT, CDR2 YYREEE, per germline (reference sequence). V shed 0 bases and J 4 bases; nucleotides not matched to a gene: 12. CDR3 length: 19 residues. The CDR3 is CASSLVPTRDRGTTGELFF. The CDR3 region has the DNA TGTGCCAGCAGCTTGGTCCCGACCCGGGACAGGGGTACCACCGGGGAGCTGTTTTTT.

CDR3 DNA sequence: TGTGCCAGCAGTTTAGGTAGCGGGGGAATTGAGCAGTTCTTC. Protein: CASSLGSGGIEQFF. This sequence joins TRBV27 and TRBJ2-1, with 9 bases aligning to TRBD2. The CDR3 length is 14 residues. V trimming: 2 bases; J trimming: 9 bases; junction bases outside the gene matches: 5. Germline CDR1 is MNHEY and CDR2 is SMNVEV (reference sequence).

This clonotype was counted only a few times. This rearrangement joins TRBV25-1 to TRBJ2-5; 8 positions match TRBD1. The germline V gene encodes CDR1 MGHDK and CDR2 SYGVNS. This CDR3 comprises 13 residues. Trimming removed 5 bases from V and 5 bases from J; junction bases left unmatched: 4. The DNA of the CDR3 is TGTGCCAGCAGTTACCACAGGGGGGAGACCCAGTACTTC. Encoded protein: CASSYHRGETQYF.

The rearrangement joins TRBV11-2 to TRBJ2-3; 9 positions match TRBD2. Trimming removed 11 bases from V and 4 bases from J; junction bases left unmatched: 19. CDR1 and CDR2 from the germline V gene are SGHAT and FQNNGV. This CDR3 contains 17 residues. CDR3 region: CACLGAGGRGSSDTQYF. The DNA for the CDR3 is TGTGCCTGCCTAGGAGCTGGCGGGAGGGGGAGTTCAGATACGCAGTATTTT.

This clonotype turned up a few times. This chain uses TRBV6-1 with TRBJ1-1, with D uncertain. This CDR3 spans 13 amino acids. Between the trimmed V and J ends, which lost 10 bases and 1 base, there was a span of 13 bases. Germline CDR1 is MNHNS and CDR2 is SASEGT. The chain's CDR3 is CATQDGRNTEAFF. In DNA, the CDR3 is TGTGCCACTCAGGACGGACGGAACACTGAAGCTTTCTTT.

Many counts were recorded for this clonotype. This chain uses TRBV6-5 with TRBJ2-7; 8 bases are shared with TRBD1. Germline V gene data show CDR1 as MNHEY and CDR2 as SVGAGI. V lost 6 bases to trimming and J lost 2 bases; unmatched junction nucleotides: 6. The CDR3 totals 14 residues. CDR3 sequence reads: CASSVRDRPYEQYF. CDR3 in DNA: TGTGCCAGCAGCGTCCGGGACAGGCCCTACGAGCAGTACTTC.

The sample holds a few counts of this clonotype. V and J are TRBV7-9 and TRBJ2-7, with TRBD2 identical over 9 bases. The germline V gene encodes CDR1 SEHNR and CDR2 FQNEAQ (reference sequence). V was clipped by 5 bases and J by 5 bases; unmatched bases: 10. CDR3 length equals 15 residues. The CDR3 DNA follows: TGTGCCAGCAGCCCCCCCTTAGCGGGAGAAAACGAGCAGTACTTC. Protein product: CASSPPLAGENEQYF.

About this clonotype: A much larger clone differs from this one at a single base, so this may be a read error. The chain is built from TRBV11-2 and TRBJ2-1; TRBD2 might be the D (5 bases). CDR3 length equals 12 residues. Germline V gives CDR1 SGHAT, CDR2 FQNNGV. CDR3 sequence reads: CASSSSNSEQLF. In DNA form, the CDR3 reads TGTGCCAGCAGCTCCAGCAATAGCGAGCAGCTCTTC. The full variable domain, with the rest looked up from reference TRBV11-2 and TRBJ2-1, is EAGVAQSPRYKIIEKRQSVAFWCNPISGHATLYWYQQILGQGPKLLIQFQNNGVVDDSQLPKDRFSAERLKGVDSTLKIQPAKLEDSAVYLCASSSSNSEQLFGPGTRLTVL.

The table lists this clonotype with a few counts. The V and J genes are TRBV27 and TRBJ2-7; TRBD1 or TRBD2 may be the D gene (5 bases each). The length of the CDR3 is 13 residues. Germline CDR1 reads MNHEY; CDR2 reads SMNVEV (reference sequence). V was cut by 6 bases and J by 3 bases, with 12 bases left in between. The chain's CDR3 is CASRMGVYYEQYF. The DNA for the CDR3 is TGTGCCAGCAGAATGGGGGTGTACTACGAGCAGTACTTC.

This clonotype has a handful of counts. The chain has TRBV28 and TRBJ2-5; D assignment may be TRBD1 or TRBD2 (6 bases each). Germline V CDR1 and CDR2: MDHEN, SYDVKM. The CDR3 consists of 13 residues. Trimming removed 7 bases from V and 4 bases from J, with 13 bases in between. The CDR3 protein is CASTLGGGETQYF. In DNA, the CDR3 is TGTGCCAGCACTCTAGGAGGGGGAGAGACCCAGTACTTC.

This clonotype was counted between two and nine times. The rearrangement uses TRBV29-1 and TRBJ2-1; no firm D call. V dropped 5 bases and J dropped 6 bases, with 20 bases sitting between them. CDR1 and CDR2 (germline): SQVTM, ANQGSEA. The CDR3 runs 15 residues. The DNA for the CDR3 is TGCAGCGTTCAAGGTGCTAGTTTCGCCGGCAATGAGCAGTTCTTC. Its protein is CSVQGASFAGNEQFF.

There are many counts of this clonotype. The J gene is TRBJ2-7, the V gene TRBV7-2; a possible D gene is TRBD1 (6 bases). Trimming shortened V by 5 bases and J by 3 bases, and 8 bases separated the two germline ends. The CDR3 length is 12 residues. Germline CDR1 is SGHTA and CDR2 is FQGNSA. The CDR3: CASSEGVYEQYF. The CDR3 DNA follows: TGTGCCAGCAGCGAGGGGGTCTACGAGCAGTACTTC.

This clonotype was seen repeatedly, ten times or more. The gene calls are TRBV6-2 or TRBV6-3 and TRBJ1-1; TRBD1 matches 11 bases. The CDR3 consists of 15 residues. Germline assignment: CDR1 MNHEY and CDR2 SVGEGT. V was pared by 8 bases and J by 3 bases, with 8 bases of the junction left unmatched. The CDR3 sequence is CASGDRGNFDTEAFF. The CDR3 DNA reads TGTGCCAGCGGGGACAGGGGGAATTTCGACACTGAAGCTTTCTTT.

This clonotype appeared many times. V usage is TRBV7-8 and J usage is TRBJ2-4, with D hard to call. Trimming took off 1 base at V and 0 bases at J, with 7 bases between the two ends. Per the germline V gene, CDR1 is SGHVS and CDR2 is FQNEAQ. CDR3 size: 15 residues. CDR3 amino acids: CASSLDSLAKNIQYF. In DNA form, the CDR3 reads TGTGCCAGCAGCTTAGATTCGCTAGCCAAAAACATTCAGTACTTC.

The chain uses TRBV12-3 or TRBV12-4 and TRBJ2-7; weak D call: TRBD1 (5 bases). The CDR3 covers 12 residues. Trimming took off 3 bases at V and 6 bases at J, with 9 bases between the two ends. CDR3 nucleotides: TGTGCCAGCAGTTTGACAGTCTTCGAGCAGTACTTC. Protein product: CASSLTVFEQYF.

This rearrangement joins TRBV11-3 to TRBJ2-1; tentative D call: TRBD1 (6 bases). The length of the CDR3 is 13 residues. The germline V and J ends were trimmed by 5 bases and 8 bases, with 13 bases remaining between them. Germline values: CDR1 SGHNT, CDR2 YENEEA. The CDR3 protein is CASSLQGSDEQFF. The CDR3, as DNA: TGTGCCAGCAGCCTACAGGGTAGCGATGAGCAGTTCTTC.

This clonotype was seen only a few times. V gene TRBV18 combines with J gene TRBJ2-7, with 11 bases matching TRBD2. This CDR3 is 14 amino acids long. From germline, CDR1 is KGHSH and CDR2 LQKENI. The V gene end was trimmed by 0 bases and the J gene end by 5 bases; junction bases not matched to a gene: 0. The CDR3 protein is CASSPPSGRDEQYF. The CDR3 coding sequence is TGTGCCAGCTCACCACCTAGCGGGAGGGACGAGCAGTACTTC.

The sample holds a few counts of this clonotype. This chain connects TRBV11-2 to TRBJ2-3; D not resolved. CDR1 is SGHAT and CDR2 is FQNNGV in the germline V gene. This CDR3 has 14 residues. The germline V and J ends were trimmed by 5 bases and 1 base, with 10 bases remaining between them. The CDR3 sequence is CASSHRLGTDTQYF. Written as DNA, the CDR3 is TGTGCCAGCAGCCATCGACTGGGCACAGATACGCAGTATTTT.

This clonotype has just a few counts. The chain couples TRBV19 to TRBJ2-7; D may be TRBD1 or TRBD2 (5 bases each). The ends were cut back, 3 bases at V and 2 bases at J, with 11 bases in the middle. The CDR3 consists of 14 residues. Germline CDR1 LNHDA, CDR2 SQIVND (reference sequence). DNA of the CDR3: TGTGCCAGTAGTATTGGGGACGGGACCTACGAGCAGTACTTC. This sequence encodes CASSIGDGTYEQYF.

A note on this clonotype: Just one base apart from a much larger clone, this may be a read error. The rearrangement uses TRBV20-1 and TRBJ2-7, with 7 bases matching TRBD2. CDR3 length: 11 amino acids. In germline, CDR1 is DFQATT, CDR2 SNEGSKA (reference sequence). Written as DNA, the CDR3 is TGCGGAGGACTAGTGTCCTACGAGCAGTACTTC. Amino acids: CGGLVSYEQYF.

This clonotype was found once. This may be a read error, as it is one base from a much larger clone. CDR3 protein: CSAAGERAEQYF. CDR3 DNA sequence: TGCAGCGCAGCAGGGGAACGCGCCGAGCAGTACTTC. The chain is built from TRBV29-1 and TRBJ2-7, with a weak D call TRBD1 (6 bases). V lost 7 bases and J 6 bases, leaving 16 bases between the germline ends. The CDR3 spans 12 residues. CDR1 and CDR2 from the germline V gene are SQVTM and ANQGSEA.